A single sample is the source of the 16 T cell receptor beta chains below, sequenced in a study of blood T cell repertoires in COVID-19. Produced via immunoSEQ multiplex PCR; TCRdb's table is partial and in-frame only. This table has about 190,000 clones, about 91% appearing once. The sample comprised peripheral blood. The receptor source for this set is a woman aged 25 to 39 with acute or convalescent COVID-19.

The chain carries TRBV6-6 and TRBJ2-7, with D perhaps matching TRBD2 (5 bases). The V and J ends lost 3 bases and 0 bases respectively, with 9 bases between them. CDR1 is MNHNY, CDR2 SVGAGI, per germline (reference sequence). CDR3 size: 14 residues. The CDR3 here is CASSYPGSSYEQYF. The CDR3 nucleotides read TGTGCCAGCAGTTATCCGGGAAGCTCCTACGAGCAGTACTTC.

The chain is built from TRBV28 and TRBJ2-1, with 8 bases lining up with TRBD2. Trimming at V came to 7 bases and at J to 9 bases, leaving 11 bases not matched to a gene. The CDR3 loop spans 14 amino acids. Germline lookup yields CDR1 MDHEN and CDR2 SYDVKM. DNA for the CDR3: TGTGCCAGCATTAGAGCGGGAGAGTTCAGTGAGCAGTTCTTC. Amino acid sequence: CASIRAGEFSEQFF.

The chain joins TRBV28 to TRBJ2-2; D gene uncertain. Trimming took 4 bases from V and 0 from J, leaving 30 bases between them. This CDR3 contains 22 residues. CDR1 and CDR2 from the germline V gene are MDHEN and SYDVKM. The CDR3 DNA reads TGTGCCAGCAGTTACGACTCTGTACTCCATCCAACCCTCGTGTCGAACACCGGGGAGCTGTTTTTT. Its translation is CASSYDSVLHPTLVSNTGELFF.

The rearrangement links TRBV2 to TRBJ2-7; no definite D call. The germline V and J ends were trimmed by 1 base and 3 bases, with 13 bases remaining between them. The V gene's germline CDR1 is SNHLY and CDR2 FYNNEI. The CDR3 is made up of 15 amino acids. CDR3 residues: CASSEGASNLYEQYF. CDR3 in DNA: TGTGCCAGCAGTGAAGGCGCCTCGAACCTCTACGAGCAGTACTTC.

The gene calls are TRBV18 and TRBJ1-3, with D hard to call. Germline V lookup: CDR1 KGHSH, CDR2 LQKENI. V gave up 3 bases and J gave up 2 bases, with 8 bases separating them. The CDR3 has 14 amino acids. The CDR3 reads CASSPGGTGNTIYF. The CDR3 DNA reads TGTGCCAGCTCACCGGGAGGGACTGGAAACACCATATATTTT. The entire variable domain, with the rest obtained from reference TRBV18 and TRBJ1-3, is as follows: NAGVMQNPRHLVRRRGQEARLRCSPMKGHSHVYWYRQLPEEGLKFMVYLQKENIIDESGMPKERFSAEFPKEGPSILRIQQVVRGDSAAYFCASSPGGTGNTIYFGEGSWLTVV.

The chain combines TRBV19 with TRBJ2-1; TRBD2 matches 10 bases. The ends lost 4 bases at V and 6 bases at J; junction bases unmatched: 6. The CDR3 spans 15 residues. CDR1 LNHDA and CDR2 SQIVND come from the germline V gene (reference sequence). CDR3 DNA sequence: TGTGCCAGTAGTACCAGGACTAGCGGTCGCAATGAGCAGTTCTTC. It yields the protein CASSTRTSGRNEQFF.

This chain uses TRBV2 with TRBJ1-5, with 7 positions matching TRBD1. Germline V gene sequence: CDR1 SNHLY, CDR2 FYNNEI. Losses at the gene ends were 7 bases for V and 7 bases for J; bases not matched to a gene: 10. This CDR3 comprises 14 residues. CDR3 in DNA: TGTGCCAGCACCAGAGACAGGGAGATACAGCCCCAGCATTTT. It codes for CASTRDREIQPQHF.

The CDR3: CASRSPGGAAEAFF. The CDR3 DNA reads TGTGCCAGCAGGTCACCAGGGGGCGCGGCTGAAGCTTTCTTT. V and J are TRBV27 and TRBJ1-1; 8 positions agree with TRBD1. Germline V gives CDR1 MNHEY, CDR2 SMNVEV (reference sequence). Germline trimming cut 6 bases from V and 6 bases from J; bases unmatched to any gene: 9. The CDR3 is made up of 14 amino acids.

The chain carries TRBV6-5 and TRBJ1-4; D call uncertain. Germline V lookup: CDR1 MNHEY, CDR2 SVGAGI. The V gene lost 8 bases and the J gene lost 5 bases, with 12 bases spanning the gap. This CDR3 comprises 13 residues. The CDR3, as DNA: TGTGCCAGCTGGAGGGCCTCCAATGAAAAACTGTTTTTT. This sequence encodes CASWRASNEKLFF.

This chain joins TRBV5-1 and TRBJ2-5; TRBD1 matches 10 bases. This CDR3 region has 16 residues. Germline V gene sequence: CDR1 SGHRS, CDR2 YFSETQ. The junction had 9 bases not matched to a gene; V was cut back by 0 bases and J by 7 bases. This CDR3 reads CASSLVGQGPLGTQYF. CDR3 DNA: TGCGCCAGCAGCTTGGTGGGACAGGGGCCCCTCGGGACCCAGTACTTC.

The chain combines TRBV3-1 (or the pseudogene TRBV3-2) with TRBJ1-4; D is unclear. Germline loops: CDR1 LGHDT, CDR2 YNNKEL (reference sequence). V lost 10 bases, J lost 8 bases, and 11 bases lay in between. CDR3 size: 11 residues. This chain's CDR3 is CATRGREKLFF. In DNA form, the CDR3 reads TGTGCCACTCGGGGAAGAGAAAAACTGTTTTTT.

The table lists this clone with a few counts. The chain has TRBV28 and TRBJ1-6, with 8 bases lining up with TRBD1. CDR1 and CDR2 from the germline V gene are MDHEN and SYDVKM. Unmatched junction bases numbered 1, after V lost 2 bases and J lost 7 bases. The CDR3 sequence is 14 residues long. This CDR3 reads CASSLRQGNSPLHF. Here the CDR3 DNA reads TGTGCCAGCAGTTTAAGACAGGGGAATTCACCCCTCCACTTT.

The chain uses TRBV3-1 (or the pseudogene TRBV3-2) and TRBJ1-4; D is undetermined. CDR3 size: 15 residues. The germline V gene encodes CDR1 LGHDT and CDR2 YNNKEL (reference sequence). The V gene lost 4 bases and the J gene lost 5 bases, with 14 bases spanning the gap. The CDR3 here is CASSLWEGENEKLFF. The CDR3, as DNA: TGTGCCAGCAGCCTATGGGAGGGAGAGAATGAAAAACTGTTTTTT.

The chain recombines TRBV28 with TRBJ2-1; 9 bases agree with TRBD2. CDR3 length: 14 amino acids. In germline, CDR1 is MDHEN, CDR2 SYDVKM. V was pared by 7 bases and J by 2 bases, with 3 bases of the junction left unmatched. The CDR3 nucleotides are TGTGCCAGCACCTTAGCGGGAGCCTACAATGAGCAGTTCTTC. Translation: CASTLAGAYNEQFF.

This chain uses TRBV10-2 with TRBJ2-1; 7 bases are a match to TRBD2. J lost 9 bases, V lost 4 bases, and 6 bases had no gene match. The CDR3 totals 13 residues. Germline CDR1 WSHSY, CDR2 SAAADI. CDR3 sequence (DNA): TGCGCCAGCAGTGTGAGGGAGGGCAGTGAGCAGTTCTTC. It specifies CASSVREGSEQFF.

The CDR3 DNA reads TGTGCCGGCTGGAGCTCTGGAAACACCATATATTTT. Translating gives CAGWSSGNTIYF. The chain is built from TRBV19 and TRBJ1-3; no firm D call. V lost 11 bases to trimming and J lost 0 bases, with 8 bases between them. From germline, CDR1 is LNHDA and CDR2 SQIVND (reference sequence). The CDR3 covers 12 residues.